The following is a T cell receptor beta chain sequence with its context. This specimen comes from a study of blood T cells in healthy people across ages. This CDR3 is built from 13 residues. It was with a sample-barcoded 5' primer and a J-beta primer mix that a second PCR of roughly 7 to 12 cycles was run. TCRdb analysed the 5' RACE reads with MiXCR anew, one entry per CDR3 protein. The profile covers 800,000 to 1,000,000 distinct CDR3 sequences, with 48% appearing a single time and around 15% taken by the ten largest. Sequencing was done on a sample of blood. The sequence was collected from a man aged 25 to 45 in good health. This rearrangement joins TRBV12-3 or TRBV12-4 to TRBJ2-3; possible D gene TRBD2, 7 bases. In DNA form, the CDR3 reads TGTGCGTCGCTGGCGGGGGCAACAGATACGCAGTATTTT. Protein product: CASLAGATDTQYF.